Following are 2 T cell receptor beta chains from one sample sequenced in a study of cytomegalovirus exposure and HLA in healthy donors. 60 Vbeta and 13 Jbeta primers were used in PCR. This table comes from immunoSEQ multiplex PCR, and its TCRdb copy is limited to in-frame clones, with some not included. The sample has over 90,000 clones, roughly 74% seen once. The sequenced material came from PBMCs. The receptors were sampled from a woman in her 70s in good health and CMV-seropositive.

The chain carries TRBV6-1 and TRBJ1-1; possibly TRBD1 for D (6 bases). Germline V gene sequence: CDR1 MNHNS, CDR2 SASEGT. Trimming took 6 bases from V and 1 from J, leaving 9 bases between them. The CDR3 is made up of 13 amino acids. CDR3: CASSLTGNTEAFF. The CDR3 region has the DNA TGTGCCAGCAGCTTGACAGGGAACACTGAAGCTTTCTTT.

The chain combines TRBV10-2 with TRBJ2-5, with TRBD2 as a possible D gene (6 bases). Trimming shortened V by 3 bases and J by 4 bases, and 12 bases separated the two germline ends. Per the germline V gene, CDR1 is WSHSY and CDR2 is SAAADI. This CDR3 has 14 amino acids. In nucleotides, the CDR3 is TGCGCCAGCAGTGACAATGGAGGGATAGAGACCCAGTACTTC. As protein: CASSDNGGIETQYF.